The sequence of this T cell receptor beta chain was determined in a study of blood T cell repertoires in COVID-19. At the level of the study: T cells, B-cell-depleted T cells, or PBMCs supplied cDNA or gDNA.

The CDR3 sequence is 14 residues long. Trimming took 5 bases from V and 7 from J, leaving 15 bases between them. Germline CDR1 reads SGHVS; CDR2 reads FQNEAQ. Original data processing: Amplification with reference gene primers provided the estimates of nucleated cell counts. Profiling relied on immunoSEQ multiplex PCR, and the TCRdb table lists in-frame clones only, not all of them. For V, J and clone size, that table is used; D and trimming come from the DNA. Of approximately 41,000 clones in the sample, around 86% are singletons; the top ten hold roughly 40%. The source material was peripheral blood. The receptor comes from a woman older than 75 with acute or convalescent COVID-19. The rearrangement joins TRBV7-8 to TRBJ2-1; D might be TRBD2 (5 bases). For the CDR3, the DNA is TGTGCCAGCAGCATTAGGGTCGGGGTAAATGAGCAGTTCTTC. This sequence encodes CASSIRVGVNEQFF.